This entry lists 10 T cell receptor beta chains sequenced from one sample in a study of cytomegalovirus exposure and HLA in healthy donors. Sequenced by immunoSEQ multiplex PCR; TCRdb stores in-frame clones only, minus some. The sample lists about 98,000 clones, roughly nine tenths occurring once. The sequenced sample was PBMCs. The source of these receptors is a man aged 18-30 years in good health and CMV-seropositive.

CDR3 DNA: TGTGCCAGCAGCTTCGACAGGGCGGAGGTTAACTATGGCTACACCTTC. Its protein is CASSFDRAEVNYGYTF. The chain recombines TRBV7-2 with TRBJ1-2, with 7 bases fitting TRBD1. The V and J ends lost 3 bases and 1 base, in that order; junction bases with no gene match: 8. The germline V gene encodes CDR1 SGHTA and CDR2 FQGNSA. This CDR3 contains 16 residues. The full variable domain, its missing parts supplied by reference TRBV7-2 and TRBJ1-2, is GAGVSQSPSNKVTEKGKDVELRCDPISGHTALYWYRQSLGQGLEFLIYFQGNSAPDKSGLPSDRFSAERTGGSVSTLTIQRTQQEDSAVYLCASSFDRAEVNYGYTFGSGTRLTVV.

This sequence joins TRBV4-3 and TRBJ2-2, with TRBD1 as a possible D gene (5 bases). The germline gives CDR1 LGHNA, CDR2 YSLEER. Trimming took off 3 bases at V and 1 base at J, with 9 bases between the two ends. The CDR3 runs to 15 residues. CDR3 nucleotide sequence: TGCGCCAGCAGCCAGTCTAGGGGGAACACCGGGGAGCTGTTTTTT. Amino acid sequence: CASSQSRGNTGELFF.

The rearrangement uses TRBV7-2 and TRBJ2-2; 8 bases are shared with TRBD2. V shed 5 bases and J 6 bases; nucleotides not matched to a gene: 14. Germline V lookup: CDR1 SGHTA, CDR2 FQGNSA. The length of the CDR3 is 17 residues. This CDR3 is CASSTQSGTSSAGELFF. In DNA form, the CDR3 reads TGTGCCAGCAGCACCCAATCCGGGACTAGTAGTGCCGGGGAGCTGTTTTTT.

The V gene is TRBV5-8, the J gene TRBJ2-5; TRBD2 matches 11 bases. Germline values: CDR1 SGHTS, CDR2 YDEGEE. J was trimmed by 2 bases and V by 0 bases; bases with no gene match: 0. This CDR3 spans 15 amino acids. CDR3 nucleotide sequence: TGTGCCAGCAGCTTGGGGACTAGCGGGCAAGAGACCCAGTACTTC. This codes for CASSLGTSGQETQYF.

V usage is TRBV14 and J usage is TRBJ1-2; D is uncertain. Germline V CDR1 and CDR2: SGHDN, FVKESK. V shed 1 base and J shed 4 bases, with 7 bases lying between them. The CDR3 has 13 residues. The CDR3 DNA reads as TGTGCCAGCAGCCAAGGTTCGAGCTATGGCTACACCTTC. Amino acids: CASSQGSSYGYTF.

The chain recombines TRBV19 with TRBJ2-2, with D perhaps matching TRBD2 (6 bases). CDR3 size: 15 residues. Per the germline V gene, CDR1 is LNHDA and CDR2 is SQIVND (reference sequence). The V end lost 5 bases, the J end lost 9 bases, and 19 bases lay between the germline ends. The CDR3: CASSAWDSGTRELFF. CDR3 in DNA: TGTGCCAGTAGTGCCTGGGACTCGGGGACCCGGGAGCTGTTTTTT.

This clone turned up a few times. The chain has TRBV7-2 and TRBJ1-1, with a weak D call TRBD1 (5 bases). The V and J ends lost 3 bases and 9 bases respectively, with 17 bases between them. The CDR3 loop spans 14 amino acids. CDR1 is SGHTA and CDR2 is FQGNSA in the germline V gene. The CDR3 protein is CASSFQGRPLQAFF. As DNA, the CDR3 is TGTGCCAGCAGCTTCCAGGGCAGACCTCTACAAGCTTTCTTT.

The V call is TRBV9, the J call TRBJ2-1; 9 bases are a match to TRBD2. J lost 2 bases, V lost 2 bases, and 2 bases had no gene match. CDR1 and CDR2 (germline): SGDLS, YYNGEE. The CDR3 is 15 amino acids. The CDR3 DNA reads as TGTGCCAGCAGCGTGACTAGCGGACCCTACAATGAGCAGTTCTTC. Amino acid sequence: CASSVTSGPYNEQFF.

In nucleotides, the CDR3 is TGTGCCAGCAGTTTTCAGGGGGTTGAAGCTTTCTTT. Protein sequence: CASSFQGVEAFF. This chain links TRBV28 with TRBJ1-1, with 7 bases aligning to TRBD1. With V trimmed by 3 bases and J by 7 bases, 2 bases remained unmatched. Germline loops: CDR1 MDHEN, CDR2 SYDVKM. CDR3 size: 12 residues.

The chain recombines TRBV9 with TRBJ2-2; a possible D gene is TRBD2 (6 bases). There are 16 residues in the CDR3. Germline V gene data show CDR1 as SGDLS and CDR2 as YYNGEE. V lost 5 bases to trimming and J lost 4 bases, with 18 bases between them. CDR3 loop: CASRGPGGVVTGELFF. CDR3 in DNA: TGTGCCAGCAGGGGACCTGGAGGGGTCGTCACCGGGGAGCTGTTTTTT.